These 18 T cell receptor beta chains share one sample of origin, sequenced in a study of T cells in localized non-small cell lung cancer. TCRdb's table, derived via immunoSEQ multiplex PCR, lists solely in-frame clones and lacks some. The table has under 40,000 clones, roughly 87% seen once. The source was peripheral blood, collected before any cancer treatment. The receptors come from a male donor at least 60 years old with stage III squamous cell lung carcinoma.

The rearrangement joins TRBV5-1 to TRBJ2-1; D might be TRBD1 (5 bases). The V end was cut by 0 bases, the J end by 6 bases, with 7 bases between. The germline V gene encodes CDR1 SGHRS and CDR2 YFSETQ. The CDR3 extends over 13 amino acids. In DNA, the CDR3 is TGCGCCAGCAGCTTGGCAGGGTTCAATGAGCAGTTCTTC. Encoded protein: CASSLAGFNEQFF.

V is TRBV7-3 and J is TRBJ2-3; 7 nucleotides match TRBD2. The V gene's germline CDR1 is SGHTA and CDR2 FQGTGA. The V gene end was trimmed by 5 bases and the J gene end by 2 bases; junction bases not matched to a gene: 10. This CDR3 region has 16 residues. Written as DNA, the CDR3 is TGTGCCAGCAGCCCCCAAGGAGCGGGGACCACAGATACGCAGTATTTT. This translates into CASSPQGAGTTDTQYF.

This chain links TRBV7-8 with TRBJ1-6; D is ambiguous. Trimming took 0 bases from V and 7 from J, leaving 4 bases between them. The CDR3 totals 13 residues. Germline loops: CDR1 SGHVS, CDR2 FQNEAQ. CDR3 sequence: CASSLAENSPLHF. The CDR3 nucleotides are TGTGCCAGCAGCTTAGCGGAGAATTCACCCCTCCACTTT.

This chain uses TRBV7-2 with TRBJ1-5, with a tentative D call TRBD1 (5 bases). V gave up 5 bases and J gave up 6 bases, with 11 bases separating them. Germline V lookup: CDR1 SGHTA, CDR2 FQGNSA. This CDR3 has 13 amino acids. CDR3 sequence reads: CASSPPGGQPQHF. In nucleotides, the CDR3 is TGTGCCAGCAGCCCCCCTGGGGGTCAGCCCCAGCATTTT. Together with reference TRBV7-2 and TRBJ1-5, the CDR3 gives the full variable domain: GAGVSQSPSNKVTEKGKDVELRCDPISGHTALYWYRQSLGQGLEFLIYFQGNSAPDKSGLPSDRFSAERTGGSVSTLTIQRTQQEDSAVYLCASSPPGGQPQHFGDGTRLSIL.

This chain connects TRBV5-8 to TRBJ1-6, with D uncertain. Trimming took off 1 base at V and 6 bases at J, with 11 bases between the two ends. The V gene's germline CDR1 is SGHTS and CDR2 YDEGEE. CDR3 length equals 15 residues. CDR3 in DNA: TGTGCCAGCAGCTTGATTAGCCTAGTTAATTCACCCCTCCACTTT. It specifies CASSLISLVNSPLHF.

Comments on this clone: At one end, the junction sequence differs from germline, possibly due to a read error. J is TRBJ2-5 and V is TRBV5-1, with 9 bases matching TRBD1. This CDR3 is built from 16 residues. Germline CDR1 is SGHRS and CDR2 is YFSETQ. CDR3: CASSLVGQGTQETQYF. The CDR3 DNA is TGCGCCAGCAGTTTGGTGGGACAGGGAACTCAAGAGACCCAGTACTTC.

The sample holds one count of this clone. The genes are TRBV11-2 and TRBJ1-1; TRBD1 might be the D (6 bases). The CDR3 covers 14 residues. CDR1 and CDR2 (germline): SGHAT, FQNNGV. Trimming removed 3 bases at V and 5 bases at J, with 13 bases between. The CDR3 spells CASSFTGLGTEAFF. The DNA of the CDR3 is TGTGCCAGCAGCTTTACAGGGCTGGGGACTGAAGCTTTCTTT.

V usage is TRBV9 and J usage is TRBJ1-1; D remains unclear. Germline assignment: CDR1 SGDLS and CDR2 YYNGEE. Trimming shortened V by 0 bases and J by 0 bases, and 6 bases separated the two germline ends. The CDR3 has 14 amino acids. The DNA for the CDR3 is TGTGCCAGCAGCGTAGGATCGCTGAACACTGAAGCTTTCTTT. It is translated as CASSVGSLNTEAFF.

The chain joins TRBV6-4 to TRBJ2-3; tentatively, D is TRBD2 (6 bases). CDR3 length: 14 residues. Trimming shortened V by 6 bases and J by 5 bases, and 15 bases separated the two germline ends. Germline V gene sequence: CDR1 MRHNA, CDR2 SNTAGT. The CDR3 region has the DNA TGTGCCAGCAGGGCCCGGGACTCTAAAGATACGCAGTATTTT. Protein product: CASRARDSKDTQYF.

The V gene is TRBV10-3, the J gene TRBJ1-5, with D tentatively TRBD1 (6 bases). In germline, CDR1 is ENHRY, CDR2 SYGVKD. Trimming removed 3 bases from V and 12 bases from J, with 12 bases in between. The CDR3 spans 12 residues. The CDR3 sequence: CAISEQGQFQHF. CDR3 DNA sequence: TGTGCCATCAGTGAACAGGGACAATTCCAGCATTTT.

The rearrangement joins TRBV2 to TRBJ2-7; D is unclear. The CDR3 runs to 13 residues. Trimming cost V 4 bases and J 1 base, with 8 bases left between them. The germline gives CDR1 SNHLY, CDR2 FYNNEI. CDR3 protein: CASSAIRSYEQYF. In nucleotides, the CDR3 is TGTGCCAGCAGTGCTATCAGATCCTACGAGCAGTACTTC. The whole variable domain, remainder taken from reference TRBV2 and TRBJ2-7, is EPEVTQTPSHQVTQMGQEVILRCVPISNHLYFYWYRQILGQKVEFLVSFYNNEISEKSEIFDDQFSVERPDGSNFTLKIRSTKLEDSAMYFCASSAIRSYEQYFGPGTRLTVT.

The chain employs TRBV30 and TRBJ2-7, with D tentatively TRBD1 (6 bases). Trimming took 4 bases from V and 3 from J, leaving 10 bases between them. The CDR3 is 12 amino acids. Germline V gene sequence: CDR1 GTSNPN, CDR2 SVGIG (reference sequence). The CDR3 DNA sequence: TGTGCCTGGACTGAGGGGGTCTACGAGCAGTACTTC. This gives the protein CAWTEGVYEQYF.

The V gene is TRBV2, the J gene TRBJ2-7; D gene ambiguous. The CDR3 has 11 residues. Between the trimmed V and J ends, which lost 7 bases and 3 bases, there was a span of 7 bases. Germline V lookup: CDR1 SNHLY, CDR2 FYNNEI. DNA for the CDR3: TGTGCCAGCACTGGGGACTACGAGCAGTACTTC. This gives the protein CASTGDYEQYF.

This chain links TRBV30 with TRBJ2-3; tentative D call: TRBD1 (6 bases). Trimming took off 2 bases at V and 1 base at J, with 13 bases between the two ends. Germline lookup yields CDR1 GTSNPN and CDR2 SVGIG (reference sequence). This CDR3 is 15 amino acids long. The CDR3 DNA reads TGTGCCTGGAGTAGACCAGGGGCCCGCACAGATACGCAGTATTTT. Amino acids: CAWSRPGARTDTQYF.

The CDR3 DNA reads as TGTGCCAGCAGTGAAGATGATGGGCAGTACTTC. Translation: CASSEDDGQYF. This chain joins TRBV2 and TRBJ2-7; no reliable D call. CDR3 length: 11 residues. Germline-derived CDR1 and CDR2 are SNHLY and FYNNEI. V dropped 1 base and J dropped 9 bases, with 7 bases sitting between them. Combining the CDR3 with reference TRBV2 and TRBJ2-7 gives the whole variable domain EPEVTQTPSHQVTQMGQEVILRCVPISNHLYFYWYRQILGQKVEFLVSFYNNEISEKSEIFDDQFSVERPDGSNFTLKIRSTKLEDSAMYFCASSEDDGQYFGPGTRLTVT.

The chain uses TRBV5-8 and TRBJ1-2; no definite D call. Per germline, CDR1 SGHTS and CDR2 YDEGEE. The V gene lost 2 bases and the J gene lost 0 bases, with 8 bases spanning the gap. The CDR3 totals 14 residues. Written as DNA, the CDR3 is TGTGCCAGCAGCTTTGGTCAGGCTAACTATGGCTACACCTTC. Amino acid sequence: CASSFGQANYGYTF.

V usage is TRBV5-1 and J usage is TRBJ2-3; a possible D gene is TRBD1 (5 bases). V gave up 4 bases and J gave up 4 bases, with 10 bases separating them. This CDR3 is built from 13 residues. Germline V gives CDR1 SGHRS, CDR2 YFSETQ. The CDR3 nucleotides read TGCGCCAGCAGCCTGGGGCGAGCAGATACGCAGTATTTT. This gives the protein CASSLGRADTQYF.

The chain joins TRBV4-2 to TRBJ2-7; 8 bases line up with TRBD2. Losses at the gene ends were 0 bases for V and 3 bases for J; bases not matched to a gene: 4. Germline values: CDR1 LGHNA, CDR2 YNFKEQ. The CDR3 sequence is 15 residues long. CDR3 DNA: TGTGCCAGCAGCCAAGATAGCGGGATTGTCTACGAGCAGTACTTC. Amino acids: CASSQDSGIVYEQYF.